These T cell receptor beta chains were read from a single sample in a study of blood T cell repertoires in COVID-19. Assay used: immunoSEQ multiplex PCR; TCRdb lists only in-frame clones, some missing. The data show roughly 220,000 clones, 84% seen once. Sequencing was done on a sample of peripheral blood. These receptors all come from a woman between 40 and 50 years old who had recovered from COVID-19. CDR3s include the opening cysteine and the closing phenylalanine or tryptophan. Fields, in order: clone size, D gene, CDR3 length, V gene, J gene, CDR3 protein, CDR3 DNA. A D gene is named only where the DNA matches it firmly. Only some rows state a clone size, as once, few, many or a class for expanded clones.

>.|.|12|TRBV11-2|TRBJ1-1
CASSRQGLEAFF
TGTGCCAGCAGCCGACAAGGTCTTGAAGCTTTCTTT
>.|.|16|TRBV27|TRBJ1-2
CASSLFGGREGEGYTF
TGTGCCAGCAGTTTATTCGGGGGGCGCGAAGGGGAAGGCTACACCTTC
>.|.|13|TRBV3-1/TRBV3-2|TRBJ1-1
CASSQDPGNGAFF
TGTGCCAGCAGCCAAGATCCAGGGAACGGCGCTTTCTTT
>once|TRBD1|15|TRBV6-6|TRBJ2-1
CANNKSRDRGHEQFF
TGTGCCAACAATAAAAGTCGGGACAGGGGCCATGAGCAGTTCTTC
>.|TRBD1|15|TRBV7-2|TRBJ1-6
CASSQSGTGHSPLHF
TGTGCCAGCAGCCAATCGGGGACAGGCCATTCACCCCTCCACTTT
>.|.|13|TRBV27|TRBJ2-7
CASSLLRGGEQYF
TGTGCCAGCAGTTTATTAAGAGGGGGAGAGCAGTACTTC
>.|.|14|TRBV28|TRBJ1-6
CASNTQALYSPLHF
TGTGCCAGCAACACACAGGCCCTTTATTCACCCCTCCACTTT
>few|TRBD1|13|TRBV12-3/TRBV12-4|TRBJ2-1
CASRPTTGEGVFF
TGTGCCAGCAGACCTACGACAGGGGAAGGTGTGTTCTTC
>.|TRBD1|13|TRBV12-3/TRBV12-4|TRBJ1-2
CASSRGQEDGYTF
TGTGCCAGCAGCCGCGGACAGGAAGATGGCTACACCTTC
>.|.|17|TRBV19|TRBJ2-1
CASSILTSSDSYNEQFF
TGTGCCAGTAGTATACTAACTAGCAGCGACTCCTACAATGAGCAGTTCTTC
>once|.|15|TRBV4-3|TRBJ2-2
CASSQLRGNTGELFF
TGCGCCAGCAGCCAACTTCGAGGGAACACCGGGGAGCTGTTTTTT
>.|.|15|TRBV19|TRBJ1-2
CASSITFPEHYGYTF
TGTGCCAGTAGTATAACGTTTCCAGAACACTATGGCTACACCTTC
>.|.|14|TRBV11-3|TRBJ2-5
CASSSHGAWETQYF
TGTGCCAGCAGCTCCCATGGGGCATGGGAGACCCAGTACTTC
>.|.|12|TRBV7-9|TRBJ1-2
CASSSLSDGYTF
TGTGCCAGCAGCTCCTTAAGCGATGGCTACACCTTC
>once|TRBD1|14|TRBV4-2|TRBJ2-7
CASSQDVGQVEQYF
TGTGCCAGCAGCCAAGATGTAGGACAGGTCGAGCAGTACTTC
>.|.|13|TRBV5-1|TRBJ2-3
CASSPPGADTQYF
TGCGCCAGCAGCCCGCCAGGGGCAGATACGCAGTATTTT
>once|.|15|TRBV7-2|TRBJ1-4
CASSIRWGTDEKLFF
TGTGCCAGCAGCATTAGGTGGGGGACTGATGAAAAACTGTTTTTT
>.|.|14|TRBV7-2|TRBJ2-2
CASSFRDVAGELFF
TGTGCCAGCAGCTTTCGGGATGTCGCCGGGGAGCTGTTTTTT
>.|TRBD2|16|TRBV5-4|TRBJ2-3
CASSLASSGNLDTQYF
TGTGCCAGCAGCTTGGCCTCTAGCGGGAATTTGGATACGCAGTATTTT
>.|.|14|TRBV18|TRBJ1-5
CASSHGRENQPQHF
TGTGCCAGCTCCCATGGACGGGAGAATCAGCCCCAGCATTTT
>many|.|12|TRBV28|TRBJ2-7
CASSLQGYEQYF
TGTGCCAGCAGTTTACAGGGCTACGAGCAGTACTTC
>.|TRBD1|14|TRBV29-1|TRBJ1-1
CSVHTGQGSTEAFF
TGCAGCGTTCATACCGGACAGGGAAGCACTGAAGCTTTCTTT
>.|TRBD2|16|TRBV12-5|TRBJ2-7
CASGLARLANTYEQYF
TGTGCTAGTGGTTTGGCTAGACTAGCGAATACCTACGAGCAGTACTTC
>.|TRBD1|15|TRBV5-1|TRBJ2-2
CASSLAGGNTGELFF
TGCGCCAGCAGCTTGGCAGGGGGCAACACCGGGGAGCTGTTTTTT
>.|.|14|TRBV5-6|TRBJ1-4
CASRRGGDGEKLFF
TGTGCCAGCAGGAGGGGGGGAGACGGTGAAAAACTGTTTTTT
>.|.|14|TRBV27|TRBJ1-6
CASSWDIGGSPLHF
TGTGCCAGCAGTTGGGACATCGGGGGGTCACCCCTCCACTTT
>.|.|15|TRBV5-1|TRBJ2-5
CASSPGALREETQYF
TGCGCCAGCAGCCCTGGGGCCCTGAGAGAGGAGACCCAGTACTTC
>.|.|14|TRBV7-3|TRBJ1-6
CASSQDSYNSPLHF
TGTGCCAGCAGCCAAGACAGTTATAATTCACCCCTCCACTTT
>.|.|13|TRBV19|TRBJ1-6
CASSPLLNSPLHF
TGTGCCAGTAGTCCACTCCTTAATTCACCCCTCCACTTT
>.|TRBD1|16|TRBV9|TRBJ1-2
CASSAPDGTGGHGYTF
TGTGCCAGCAGCGCCCCGGACGGGACAGGGGGCCATGGCTACACCTTC
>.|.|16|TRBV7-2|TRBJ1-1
CASSFSSGMGNTEAFF
TGTGCCAGCAGCTTTTCATCAGGGATGGGGAACACTGAAGCTTTCTTT
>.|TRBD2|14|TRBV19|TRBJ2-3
CASTAGDPTDTQYF
TGTGCCAGTACCGCGGGGGATCCCACAGATACGCAGTATTTT